There are many counts of the clone carrying this TCR beta chain. Antigen unknown. Amplification of TCR beta CDR3 regions was performed using RNA transcripts as template. Primed by the HTBI set, a first-round RT-PCR was run on the TCR CDR3. TCRdb processed the multiplex PCR reads anew with MiXCR; each CDR3 protein has one entry. The sample holds around 350,000 distinct CDR3 sequences; 25% are singletons and the top ten take less than 85%. Stable hyperthyroidism: no ophthalmopathy progression over 18 months of follow-up. The CDR3 totals 13 residues. Germline CDR1 is SEHNR and CDR2 is FQNEAQ (reference sequence). The V end lost 2 bases, the J end lost 9 bases, and 13 bases lay between the germline ends. The sample is drawn from a study of T cells in Graves' hyperthyroidism and ophthalmopathy. Whole-study context: Peripheral blood collection took place at initial diagnosis, before any treatment.

Study-level results: In blood, most of the thyroid clonotypes expanded above 0.001 were also present.

The chain combines TRBV7-9 with TRBJ2-5; D possibly corresponds to TRBD1 (5 bases). The TCR was taken from a man over 45 with Graves' hyperthyroidism. Input material: blood. This CDR3 reads CASSLPGEGAQYF. The CDR3 DNA reads as TGTGCCAGCAGCTTACCAGGTGAAGGGGCCCAGTACTTC.